This T cell receptor beta chain was obtained from a study of neurological immune-mediated disorders. Looking at the study overall: Relapsing-remitting disease was seen in most of the 34 multiple sclerosis patients, and secondary progressive disease was seen in 3. General study findings and limits: Phylogenetic grouping assigned the repertoires of 18 of 34 multiple sclerosis patients to a single cluster of related CDR3 sequences. This cluster may be a repertoire-level signature.

The CDR3 sequence is 14 residues long. V was shortened by 5 bases and J by 3 bases, with 11 bases between the two germline ends. CDR1 is MNHNS, CDR2 SASEGT, per germline. TCRdb re-analysed the 5' RACE reads in MiXCR, keeping a single row per CDR3 protein. Of 70,000 to 90,000 distinct CDR3 sequences detected, 5% to 6% appear once; the ten largest clones hold about 2.4%. Points on this clonotype: What it recognizes is unknown.

The origin of this receptor is a woman aged 25 to 39 with multiple sclerosis. The sequencing sample was made of PBMCs. The chain joins TRBV6-1 to TRBJ2-1; D gene ambiguous. As DNA, the CDR3 is TGTGCCAGCAGTAGAACAGAAGTCTACAATGAGCAGTTCTTC. Translating gives CASSRTEVYNEQFF.